The source of this T cell receptor beta chain is a study of T cells in Graves' hyperthyroidism and ophthalmopathy. The overall study: Blood from the periphery was taken at initial diagnosis, before any treatment.

This clonotype was recorded many times. RNA transcripts provided the source from which TCR beta CDR3 regions were amplified. An initial round of RT-PCR targeting the TCR CDR3 relied on the HTBI primer set. Using its own MiXCR run on the multiplex PCR reads, TCRdb lists one record per CDR3 protein. The table shows some 510,000 distinct CDR3 sequences, with roughly 20% occurring only once. The CDR3 consists of 13 residues. Germline loops: CDR1 SGHVS, CDR2 FQNEAQ. V was trimmed by 7 bases and J by 5 bases, leaving 14 bases between them. Every diagnosis used clinical symptoms, serum thyroxine and TRAb, thyroid ultrasound and orbital computed tomography. Extraction of PBMCs used roughly 9.3 ml of fresh peripheral blood.

Sequenced input: blood. The clonotype comes from a man between 18 and 35 years old with Graves' hyperthyroidism. The rearrangement joins TRBV7-8 to TRBJ2-5; D may match TRBD1 or TRBD2 (7 bases each). CDR3 residues: CASTRGGGETQYF. The CDR3 DNA follows: TGTGCCAGCACCAGGGGGGGAGGGGAGACCCAGTACTTC.